This TCR beta chain was captured in a study of CD4+ T cells in melanoma. The ends were cut back, 1 base at V and 2 bases at J, with 12 bases in the middle. Germline V gene data show CDR1 as SGHTA and CDR2 as FQGNSA. The CDR3 spans 15 residues. Data came from immunoSEQ multiplex PCR; TCRdb stores just in-frame clones and leaves some out. The sample gives roughly 3,800 clones, 62% of which show up once; under 30% is in the top ten. The TCR was taken from a human donor with melanoma. The sequencing input was cells from a culture (not recorded whether cultured in vitro). The genes are TRBV7-2 and TRBJ2-7; a weak D match, TRBD2 (7 bases). This chain's CDR3 is CASSLGGGFTYEQYF. CDR3 sequence (DNA): TGTGCCAGCAGCTTAGGGGGGGGCTTTACCTACGAGCAGTACTTC.